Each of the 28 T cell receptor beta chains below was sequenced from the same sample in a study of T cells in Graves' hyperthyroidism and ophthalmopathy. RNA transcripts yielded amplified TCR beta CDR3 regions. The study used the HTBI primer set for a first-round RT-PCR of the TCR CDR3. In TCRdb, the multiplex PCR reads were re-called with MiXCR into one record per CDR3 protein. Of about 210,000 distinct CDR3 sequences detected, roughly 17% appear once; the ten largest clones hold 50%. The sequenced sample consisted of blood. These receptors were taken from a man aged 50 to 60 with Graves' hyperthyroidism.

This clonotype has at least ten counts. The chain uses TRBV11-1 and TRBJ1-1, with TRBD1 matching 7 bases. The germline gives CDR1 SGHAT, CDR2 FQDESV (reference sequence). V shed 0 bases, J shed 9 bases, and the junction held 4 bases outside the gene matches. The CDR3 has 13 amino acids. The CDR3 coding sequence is TGTGCCAGCAGCTTAGCCGGGACAGCAAAAGCTTTCTTT. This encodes CASSLAGTAKAFF.

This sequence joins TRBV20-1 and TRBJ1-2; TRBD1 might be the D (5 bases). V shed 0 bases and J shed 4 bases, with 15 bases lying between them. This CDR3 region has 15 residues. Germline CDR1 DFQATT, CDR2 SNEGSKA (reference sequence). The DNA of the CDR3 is TGCAGTGCTAGAGATCTGTCCCCAGGGACCTATGGCTACACCTTC. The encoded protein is CSARDLSPGTYGYTF.

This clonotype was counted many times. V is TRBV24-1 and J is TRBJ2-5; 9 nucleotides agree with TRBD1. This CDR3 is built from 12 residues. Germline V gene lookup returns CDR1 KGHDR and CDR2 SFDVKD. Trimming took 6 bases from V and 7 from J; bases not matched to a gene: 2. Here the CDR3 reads CATSLTGGTQYF. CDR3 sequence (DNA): TGTGCCACCAGTCTGACAGGGGGGACCCAGTACTTC.

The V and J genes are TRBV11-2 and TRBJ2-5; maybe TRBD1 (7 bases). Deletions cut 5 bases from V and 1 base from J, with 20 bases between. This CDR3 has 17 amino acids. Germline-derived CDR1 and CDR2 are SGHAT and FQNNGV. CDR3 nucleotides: TGTGCCAGCAGCCTTACCCGCTGGAGGGGGCCCCAAGAGACCCAGTACTTC. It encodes CASSLTRWRGPQETQYF.

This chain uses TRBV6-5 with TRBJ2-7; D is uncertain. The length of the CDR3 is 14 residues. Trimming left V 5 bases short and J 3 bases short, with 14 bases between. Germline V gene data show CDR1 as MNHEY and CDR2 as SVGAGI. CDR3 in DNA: TGTGCCAGCAGTACTCCCCCTCGGAGCTACGAGCAGTACTTC. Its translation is CASSTPPRSYEQYF.

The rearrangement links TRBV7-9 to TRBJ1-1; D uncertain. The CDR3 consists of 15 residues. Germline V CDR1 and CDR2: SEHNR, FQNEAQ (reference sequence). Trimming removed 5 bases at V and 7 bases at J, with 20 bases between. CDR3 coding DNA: TGTGCCAGCAGCCCCCCTAGCGGTTCCTACGATGAAGCTTTCTTT. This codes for CASSPPSGSYDEAFF.

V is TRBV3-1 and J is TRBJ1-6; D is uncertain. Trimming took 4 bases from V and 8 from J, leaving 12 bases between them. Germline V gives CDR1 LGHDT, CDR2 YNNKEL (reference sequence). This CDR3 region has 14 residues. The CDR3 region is CASSPTHRDSPLHF. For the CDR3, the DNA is TGTGCCAGCAGCCCGACCCATCGGGATTCACCCCTCCACTTT.

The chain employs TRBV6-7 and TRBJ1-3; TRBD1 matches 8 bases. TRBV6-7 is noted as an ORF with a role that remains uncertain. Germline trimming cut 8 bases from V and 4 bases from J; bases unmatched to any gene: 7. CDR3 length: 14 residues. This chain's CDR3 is CASRRRGQGNTIYF. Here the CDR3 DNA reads TGTGCCAGCCGTCGCAGGGGGCAAGGAAACACCATATATTTT.

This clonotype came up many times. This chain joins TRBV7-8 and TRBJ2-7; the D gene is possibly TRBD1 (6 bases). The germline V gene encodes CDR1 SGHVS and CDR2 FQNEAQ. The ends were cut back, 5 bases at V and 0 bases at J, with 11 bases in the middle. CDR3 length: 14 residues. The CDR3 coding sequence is TGTGCCAGCAGCCCCCGGGACAACTCCTACGAGCAGTACTTC. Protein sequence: CASSPRDNSYEQYF.

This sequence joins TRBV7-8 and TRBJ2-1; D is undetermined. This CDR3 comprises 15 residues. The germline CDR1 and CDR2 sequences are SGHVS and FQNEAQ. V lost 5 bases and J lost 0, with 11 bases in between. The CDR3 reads CASSVTTSSYNEQFF. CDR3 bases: TGTGCCAGCAGCGTAACTACCTCCTCCTACAATGAGCAGTTCTTC.

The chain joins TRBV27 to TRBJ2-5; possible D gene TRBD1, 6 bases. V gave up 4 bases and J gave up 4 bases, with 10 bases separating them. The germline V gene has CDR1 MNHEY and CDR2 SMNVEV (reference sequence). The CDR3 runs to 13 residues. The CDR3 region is CASSSGHGETQYF. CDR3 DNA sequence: TGTGCCAGCAGTTCGGGACACGGAGAGACCCAGTACTTC.

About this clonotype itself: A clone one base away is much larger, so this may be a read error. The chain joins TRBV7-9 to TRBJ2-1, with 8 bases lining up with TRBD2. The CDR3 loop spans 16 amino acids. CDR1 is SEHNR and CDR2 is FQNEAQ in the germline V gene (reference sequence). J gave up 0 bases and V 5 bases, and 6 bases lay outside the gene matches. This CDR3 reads CASSRAGGRSYNEQFF. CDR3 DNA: TGTGCCAGCAGCCGGGCGGGGGGACGCTCCTACAATGAGCAGTTCTTC.

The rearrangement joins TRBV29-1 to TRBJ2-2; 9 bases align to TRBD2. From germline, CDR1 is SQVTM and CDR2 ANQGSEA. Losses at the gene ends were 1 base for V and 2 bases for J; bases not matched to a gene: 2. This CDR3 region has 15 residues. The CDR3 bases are TGCAGCGTTGAAGGACTAGCGGATAACACCGGGGAGCTGTTTTTT. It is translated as CSVEGLADNTGELFF.

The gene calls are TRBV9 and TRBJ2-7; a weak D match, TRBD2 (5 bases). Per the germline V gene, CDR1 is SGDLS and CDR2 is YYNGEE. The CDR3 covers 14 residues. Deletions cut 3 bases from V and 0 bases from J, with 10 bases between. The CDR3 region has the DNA TGTGCCAGCAGCGACCCCGGGAACTCCTACGAGCAGTACTTC. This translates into CASSDPGNSYEQYF.

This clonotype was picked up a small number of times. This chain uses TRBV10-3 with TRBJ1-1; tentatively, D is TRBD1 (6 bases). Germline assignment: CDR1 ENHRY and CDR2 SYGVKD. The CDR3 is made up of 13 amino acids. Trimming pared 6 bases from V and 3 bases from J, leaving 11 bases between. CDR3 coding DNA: TGTGCCATCAGGGACAGCCACTACACTGAAGCTTTCTTT. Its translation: CAIRDSHYTEAFF.

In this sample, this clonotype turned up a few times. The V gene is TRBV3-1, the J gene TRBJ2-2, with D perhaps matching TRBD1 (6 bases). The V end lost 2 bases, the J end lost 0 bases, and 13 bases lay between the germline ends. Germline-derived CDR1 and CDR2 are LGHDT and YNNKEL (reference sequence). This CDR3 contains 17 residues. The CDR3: CASSQPSGTPNTGELFF. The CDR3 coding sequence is TGTGCCAGCAGCCAACCATCCGGGACACCGAACACCGGGGAGCTGTTTTTT. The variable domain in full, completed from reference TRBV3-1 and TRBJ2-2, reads DTAVSQTPKYLVTQMGNDKSIKCEQNLGHDTMYWYKQDSKKFLKIMFSYNNKELIINETVPNRFSPKSPDKAHLNLHINSLELGDSAVYFCASSQPSGTPNTGELFFGEGSRLTVL.

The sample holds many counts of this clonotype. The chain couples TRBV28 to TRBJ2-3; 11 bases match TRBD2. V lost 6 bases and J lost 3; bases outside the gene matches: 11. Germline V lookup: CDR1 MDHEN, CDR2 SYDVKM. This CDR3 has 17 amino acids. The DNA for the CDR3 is TGTGCCAGCAGACCTTCCGGGACTAGCGGTAGTACAGATACGCAGTATTTT. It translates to CASRPSGTSGSTDTQYF.

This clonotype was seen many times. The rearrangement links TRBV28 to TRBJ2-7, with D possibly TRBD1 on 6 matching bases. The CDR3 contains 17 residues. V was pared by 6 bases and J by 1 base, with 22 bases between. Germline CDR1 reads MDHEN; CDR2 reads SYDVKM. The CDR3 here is CASSPYVSQGRSYEQYF. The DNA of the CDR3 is TGTGCCAGCAGCCCCTATGTCTCACAGGGTAGGTCCTACGAGCAGTACTTC.

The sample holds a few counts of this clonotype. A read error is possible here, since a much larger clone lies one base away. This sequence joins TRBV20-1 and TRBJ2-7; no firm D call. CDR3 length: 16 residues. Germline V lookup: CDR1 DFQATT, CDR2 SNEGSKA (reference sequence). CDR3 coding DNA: TGCAGTGCTAGGGCCCCACGAAGGATTACTACCTACGAGCAGCACTTC. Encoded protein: CSARAPRRITTYEQHF.

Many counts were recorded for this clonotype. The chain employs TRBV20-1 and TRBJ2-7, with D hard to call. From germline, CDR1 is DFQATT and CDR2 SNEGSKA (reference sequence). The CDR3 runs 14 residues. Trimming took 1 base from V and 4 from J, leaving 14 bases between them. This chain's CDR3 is CSARALSKEYEQYF. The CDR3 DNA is TGCAGTGCTAGAGCCCTATCGAAAGAATACGAGCAGTACTTC.

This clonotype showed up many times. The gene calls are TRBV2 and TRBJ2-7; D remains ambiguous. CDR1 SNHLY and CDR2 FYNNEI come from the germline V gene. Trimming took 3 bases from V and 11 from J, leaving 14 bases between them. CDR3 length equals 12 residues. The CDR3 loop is CASSDILGREYF. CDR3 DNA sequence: TGTGCCAGCAGTGACATTTTGGGTAGGGAGTACTTC.

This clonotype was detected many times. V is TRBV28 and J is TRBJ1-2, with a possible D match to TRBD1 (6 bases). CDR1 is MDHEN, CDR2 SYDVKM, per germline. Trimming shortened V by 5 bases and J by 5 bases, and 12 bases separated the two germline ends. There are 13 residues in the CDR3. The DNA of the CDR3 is TGTGCCAGCAGTCCGCCTACAGGGTATGGCTACACCTTC. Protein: CASSPPTGYGYTF.

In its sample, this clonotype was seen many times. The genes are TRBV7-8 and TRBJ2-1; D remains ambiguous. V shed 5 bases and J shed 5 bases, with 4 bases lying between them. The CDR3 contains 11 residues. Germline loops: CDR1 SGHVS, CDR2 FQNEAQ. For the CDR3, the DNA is TGTGCCAGCAGCAATCACAATGAGCAGTTCTTC. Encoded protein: CASSNHNEQFF.

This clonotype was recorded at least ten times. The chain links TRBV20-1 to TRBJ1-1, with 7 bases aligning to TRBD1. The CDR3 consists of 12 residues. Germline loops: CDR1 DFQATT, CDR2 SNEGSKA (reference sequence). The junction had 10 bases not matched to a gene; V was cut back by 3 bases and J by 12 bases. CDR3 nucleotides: TGCAGTGCTAGGGTATGGCAGGGGGAATCTTTCTTT. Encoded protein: CSARVWQGESFF.

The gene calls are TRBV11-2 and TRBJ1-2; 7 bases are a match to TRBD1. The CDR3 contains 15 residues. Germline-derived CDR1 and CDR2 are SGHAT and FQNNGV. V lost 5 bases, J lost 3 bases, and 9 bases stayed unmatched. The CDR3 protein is CASSEGGTVDYGYTF. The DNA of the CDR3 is TGTGCCAGCAGCGAGGGGGGGACAGTCGACTATGGCTACACCTTC.

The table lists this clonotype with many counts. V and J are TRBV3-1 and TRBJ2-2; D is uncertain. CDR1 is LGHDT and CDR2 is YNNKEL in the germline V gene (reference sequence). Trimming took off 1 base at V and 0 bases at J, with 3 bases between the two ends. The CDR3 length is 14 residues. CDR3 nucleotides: TGTGCCAGCAGCCAAGGGTCGAACACCGGGGAGCTGTTTTTT. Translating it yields CASSQGSNTGELFF.

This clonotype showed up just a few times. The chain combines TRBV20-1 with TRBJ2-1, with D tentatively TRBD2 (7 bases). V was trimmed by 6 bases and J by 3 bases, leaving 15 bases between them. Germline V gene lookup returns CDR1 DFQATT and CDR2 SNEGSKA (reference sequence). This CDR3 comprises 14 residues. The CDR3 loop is CSAGGASGYNEQFF. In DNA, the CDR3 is TGCAGTGCAGGGGGGGCTAGCGGCTACAATGAGCAGTTCTTC.

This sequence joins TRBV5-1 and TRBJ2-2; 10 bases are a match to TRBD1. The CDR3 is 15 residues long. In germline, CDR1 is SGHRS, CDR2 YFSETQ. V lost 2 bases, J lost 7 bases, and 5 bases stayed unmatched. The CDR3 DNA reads TGCGCCAGCAGCTTAAGGACAGGGGGAATCGGGGAGCTGTTTTTT. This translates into CASSLRTGGIGELFF. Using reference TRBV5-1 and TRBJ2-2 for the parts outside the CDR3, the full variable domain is KAGVTQTPRYLIKTRGQQVTLSCSPISGHRSVSWYQQTPGQGLQFLFEYFSETQRNKGNFPGRFSGRQFSNSRSEMNVSTLELGDSALYLCASSLRTGGIGELFFGEGSRLTVL.